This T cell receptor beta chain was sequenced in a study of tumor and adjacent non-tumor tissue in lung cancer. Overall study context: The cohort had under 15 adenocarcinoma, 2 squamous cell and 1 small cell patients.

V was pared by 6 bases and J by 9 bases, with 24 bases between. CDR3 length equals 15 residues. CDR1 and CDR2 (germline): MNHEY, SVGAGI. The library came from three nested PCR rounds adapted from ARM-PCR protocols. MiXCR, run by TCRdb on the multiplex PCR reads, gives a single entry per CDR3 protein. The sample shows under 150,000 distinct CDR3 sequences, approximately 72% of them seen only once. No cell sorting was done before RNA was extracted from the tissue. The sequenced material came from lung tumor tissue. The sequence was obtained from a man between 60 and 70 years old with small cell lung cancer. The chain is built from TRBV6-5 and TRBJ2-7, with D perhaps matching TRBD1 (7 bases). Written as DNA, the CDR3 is TGTGCCAGCAGGAGGGGGCTAGCGCCAGGCTACTGGCAGTACGTC. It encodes CASRRGLAPGYWQYV.